This T cell receptor beta chain came from a study of prognosis after radiotherapy for stage I lung cancer. Across the whole study: April 2018 to early 2019 saw enrollment of stage I non-small cell lung cancer patients. In this cohort, no one received concurrent therapy with stereotactic body radiotherapy. General study results and limits: Patients' TRBV and TRBJ gene usage reportedly differed by presence or absence of metastases. The authors did not determine whether the expanded TCR clones were tumor-specific.

Germline CDR1 reads GTSNPN; CDR2 reads SVGIG (reference sequence). The CDR3 spans 14 residues. The V segment lost 5 bases and the J segment 2 bases; nucleotides outside the gene matches: 7. From genomic DNA, TCR beta CDR3 was amplified by two-round multiplex PCR. With primers specific to each TRBV and TRBJ gene, the first-round PCR was performed. TCRdb passed the multiplex PCR reads through MiXCR, listing each CDR3 protein once. Among 14,000 or so distinct CDR3 sequences listed, about half were seen once. By share, this clonotype ranks as medium-sized (0.01 to 0.1%). Antigen specificity is unknown. The sequence derives from a donor aged 50 or older with non-small cell lung cancer. The J gene is TRBJ1-2, the V gene TRBV30; 8 positions match TRBD1. The source was PBMCs, collected before or after stereotactic body radiation therapy (not recorded which). In nucleotides, the CDR3 is TGTGCCTGGGGAAGGGGACAGGAGAACTATGGCTACACCTTC. It codes for CAWGRGQENYGYTF. The full variable domain, in which reference TRBV30 and TRBJ1-2 provide the parts outside the CDR3, is SQTIHQWPATLVQPVGSPLSLECTVEGTSNPNLYWYRQAAGRGLQLLFYSVGIGQISSEVPQNLSASRPQDRQFILSSKKLLLSDSGFYLCAWGRGQENYGYTFGSGTRLTVV.